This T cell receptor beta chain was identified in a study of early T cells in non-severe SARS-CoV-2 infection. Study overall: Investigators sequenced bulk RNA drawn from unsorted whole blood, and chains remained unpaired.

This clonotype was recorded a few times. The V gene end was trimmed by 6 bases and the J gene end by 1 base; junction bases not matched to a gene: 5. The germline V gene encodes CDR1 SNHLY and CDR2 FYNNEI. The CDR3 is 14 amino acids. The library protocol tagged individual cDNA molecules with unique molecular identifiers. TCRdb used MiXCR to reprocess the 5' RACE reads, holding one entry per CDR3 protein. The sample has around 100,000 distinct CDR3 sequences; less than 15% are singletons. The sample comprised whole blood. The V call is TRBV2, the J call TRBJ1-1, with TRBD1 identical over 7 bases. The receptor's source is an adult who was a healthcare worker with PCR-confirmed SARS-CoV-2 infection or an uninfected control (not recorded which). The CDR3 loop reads CASRGGQENTEAFF. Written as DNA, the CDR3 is TGTGCCAGCAGGGGAGGACAGGAGAACACTGAAGCTTTCTTT.